These 19 T cell receptor beta chains came from one sample sequenced in a study of blood T cell repertoires in COVID-19. Only in-frame clones appear in the TCRdb table, and some are missing; sequencing was by immunoSEQ multiplex PCR. The table has more than 110,000 clones, around 80% seen once. Sequenced sample: peripheral blood. The receptor source for this set is a human donor in a cohort sampled during active COVID-19.

This rearrangement joins TRBV18 to TRBJ2-7; no clear D gene. The germline CDR1 and CDR2 sequences are KGHSH and LQKENI. The CDR3 has 14 residues. With 3 bases removed from V and 12 bases from J, the gap between germline ends came to 21 bases. The chain's CDR3 is CASSPQQSAEVRYF. The CDR3 coding sequence is TGTGCCAGCTCACCGCAGCAAAGCGCCGAGGTTCGGTACTTC.

The CDR3 protein is CASSSPGGQETQYF. The CDR3 nucleotides are TGTGCCAGCAGCTCCCCTGGCGGGCAAGAGACCCAGTACTTC. V gene TRBV7-2 combines with J gene TRBJ2-5; tentative D call: TRBD2 (5 bases). Trimming cost V 4 bases and J 2 bases, with 11 bases left between them. The germline gives CDR1 SGHTA, CDR2 FQGNSA. This CDR3 comprises 14 residues.

This chain uses TRBV2 with TRBJ2-4; possible D gene TRBD2, 6 bases. CDR1 SNHLY and CDR2 FYNNEI come from the germline V gene. The V end lost 6 bases, the J end lost 8 bases, and 17 bases lay between the germline ends. This CDR3 region has 14 residues. The CDR3 nucleotides read TGTGCCAGCAGGGGCTGGGAGGTAATGGACATTCAGTACTTC. Translated: CASRGWEVMDIQYF.

V gene TRBV6-5 combines with J gene TRBJ1-5; D possibly corresponds to TRBD1 (6 bases). V was pared by 2 bases and J by 11 bases, with 16 bases between. The CDR3 runs to 14 residues. Per germline, CDR1 MNHEY and CDR2 SVGAGI. The CDR3: CASSYQGREGAQHF. The CDR3 coding sequence is TGTGCCAGCAGTTACCAGGGGCGCGAAGGGGCCCAGCATTTT.

The rearrangement joins TRBV25-1 to TRBJ2-5; TRBD1 matches at 11 bases. V lost 8 bases, J lost 5 bases, and 4 bases stayed unmatched. This CDR3 has 13 residues. Germline loops: CDR1 MGHDK, CDR2 SYGVNS. In DNA, the CDR3 is TGTGCCAGCCGGACAGGGGGCGCGGAGACCCAGTACTTC. Encoded protein: CASRTGGAETQYF.

The V call is TRBV5-8, the J call TRBJ1-1; tentative D call: TRBD1 (5 bases). The germline V gene encodes CDR1 SGHTS and CDR2 YDEGEE. The CDR3 consists of 13 residues. The V end lost 8 bases, the J end lost 0 bases, and 11 bases lay between the germline ends. The CDR3 here is CARSKTVNTEAFF. The CDR3, as DNA: TGTGCCAGGAGCAAGACAGTGAACACTGAAGCTTTCTTT.

J is TRBJ2-3 and V is TRBV27; 11 bases fit TRBD1. The CDR3 is 16 amino acids. Germline lookup yields CDR1 MNHEY and CDR2 SMNVEV (reference sequence). With 6 bases clipped from V and 7 bases from J, the junction kept 12 bases outside the gene matches. The CDR3 bases are TGTGCCAGCAGACCAAGCTTAGGGACAGGGGGATATACGCAGTATTTT. Amino acids: CASRPSLGTGGYTQYF.

The chain uses TRBV11-1 and TRBJ2-1; TRBD2 is a possible D gene (7 bases). There are 15 residues in the CDR3. V was cut by 2 bases and J by 6 bases, with 14 bases left in between. The germline CDR1 and CDR2 sequences are SGHAT and FQDESV (reference sequence). The CDR3 spells CASSLRGGASNEQFF. CDR3 DNA: TGTGCCAGCAGCTTACGAGGGGGGGCGAGCAATGAGCAGTTCTTC.

V and J are TRBV7-9 and TRBJ2-7, with a possible D match to TRBD2 (6 bases). There are 15 residues in the CDR3. Germline CDR1 SEHNR, CDR2 FQNEAQ (reference sequence). The V end lost 3 bases, the J end lost 1 base, and 13 bases lay between the germline ends. The CDR3 nucleotides read TGTGCCAGCAGCTTGGCAGCGACTAGATCCTACGAGCAGTACTTC. This gives the protein CASSLAATRSYEQYF.

The V call is TRBV28, the J call TRBJ1-1; D ambiguous. Germline values: CDR1 MDHEN, CDR2 SYDVKM. V was pared by 1 base and J by 0 bases, with 9 bases between. The CDR3 contains 15 residues. The CDR3 sequence is CASSLLGQVNTEAFF. For the CDR3, the DNA is TGTGCCAGCAGTTTATTGGGTCAGGTGAACACTGAAGCTTTCTTT.

V gene TRBV29-1 combines with J gene TRBJ2-5; the match to TRBD2 covers 7 bases. Germline V gene sequence: CDR1 SQVTM, CDR2 ANQGSEA. Germline trimming cut 6 bases from V and 4 bases from J; bases unmatched to any gene: 17. This CDR3 is built from 16 residues. CDR3 nucleotides: TGCAGCGTCCCAGGTGGGGGGGGACGTTTGGGAGAGACCCAGTACTTC. As protein: CSVPGGGGRLGETQYF. Full variable domain (outside the CDR3, taken from reference TRBV29-1 and TRBJ2-5): SAVISQKPSRDICQRGTSLTIQCQVDSQVTMMFWYRQQPGQSLTLIATANQGSEATYESGFVIDKFPISRPNLTFSTLTVSNMSPEDSSIYLCSVPGGGGRLGETQYFGPGTRLLVL.

J is TRBJ2-3 and V is TRBV7-9, with TRBD2 as a possible D gene (6 bases). The germline gives CDR1 SEHNR, CDR2 FQNEAQ (reference sequence). The CDR3 length is 12 residues. Trimming took 3 bases from V and 9 from J, leaving 10 bases between them. This chain's CDR3 is CASSFRRETQYF. CDR3 in DNA: TGTGCCAGCAGCTTTAGGAGGGAAACGCAGTATTTT.

The chain employs TRBV11-3 and TRBJ2-2; D is perhaps TRBD1 (6 bases). From germline, CDR1 is SGHNT and CDR2 YENEEA. The CDR3 runs to 15 residues. With 5 bases removed from V and 4 bases from J, the gap between germline ends came to 14 bases. Written as DNA, the CDR3 is TGTGCCAGCAGCCAAAGGCAGGGGATCACCGGGGAGCTGTTTTTT. Amino acids: CASSQRQGITGELFF.

This clone was seen more than once but under ten times. The chain has TRBV19 and TRBJ1-5; TRBD1 agrees at 9 bases. The CDR3 sequence is 15 residues long. V was pared by 5 bases and J by 3 bases, with 5 bases of the junction left unmatched. From germline, CDR1 is LNHDA and CDR2 SQIVND (reference sequence). The DNA for the CDR3 is TGTGCCAGTAGTGAGACAGGGGGTGCCAATCAGCCCCAGCATTTT. The encoded protein is CASSETGGANQPQHF. The entire variable domain, with the rest obtained from reference TRBV19 and TRBJ1-5, is as follows: DGGITQSPKYLFRKEGQNVTLSCEQNLNHDAMYWYRQDPGQGLRLIYYSQIVNDFQKGDIAEGYSVSREKKESFPLTVTSAQKNPTAFYLCASSETGGANQPQHFGDGTRLSIL.

The rearrangement links TRBV11-2 to TRBJ2-5; 8 bases are shared with TRBD1. The CDR3 extends over 16 amino acids. The germline V gene encodes CDR1 SGHAT and CDR2 FQNNGV. The V and J ends lost 4 bases and 5 bases, in that order; junction bases with no gene match: 12. CDR3 nucleotide sequence: TGTGCCAGCAGCTGGGGGGCCGGGACAGGCGAGGAGACCCAGTACTTC. Its protein is CASSWGAGTGEETQYF. The complete variable domain, with remaining parts taken from reference TRBV11-2 and TRBJ2-5, reads EAGVAQSPRYKIIEKRQSVAFWCNPISGHATLYWYQQILGQGPKLLIQFQNNGVVDDSQLPKDRFSAERLKGVDSTLKIQPAKLEDSAVYLCASSWGAGTGEETQYFGPGTRLLVL.

As DNA, the CDR3 is TGTGCCACGCGGGACGGAGAAGCTTTCTTT. Protein product: CATRDGEAFF. The rearrangement joins TRBV10-3 to TRBJ1-1; TRBD1 might be the D (5 bases). Deletions cut 10 bases from V and 8 bases from J, with 11 bases between. Germline CDR1 reads ENHRY; CDR2 reads SYGVKD. The CDR3 covers 10 residues.

The chain links TRBV6-5 to TRBJ1-4; D is perhaps TRBD1 (6 bases). CDR3 length: 13 residues. Between the trimmed V and J ends, which lost 8 bases and 8 bases, there was a span of 15 bases. CDR1 MNHEY and CDR2 SVGAGI come from the germline V gene. The CDR3 here is CASSTGRGEKLFF. CDR3 sequence (DNA): TGTGCCAGCTCTACAGGGCGAGGCGAAAAACTGTTTTTT.

The genes are TRBV7-3 and TRBJ2-1, with TRBD2 identical over 12 bases. The germline V gene encodes CDR1 SGHTA and CDR2 FQGTGA. V shed 1 base, J shed 5 bases, and the junction held 9 bases outside the gene matches. The CDR3 contains 18 residues. The CDR3 coding sequence is TGTGCCAGCAGCTTAATCCCCCTACTAGCGGGGGGCCACAATGAGCAGTTCTTC. Its protein product is CASSLIPLLAGGHNEQFF.

This clone showed up just a few times. The V gene is TRBV11-2, the J gene TRBJ2-3; D is unresolved. V was clipped by 0 bases and J by 0 bases, with 7 bases between them. The germline gives CDR1 SGHAT, CDR2 FQNNGV. CDR3 length: 15 residues. CDR3 region: CASSLDPTSTDTQYF. DNA for the CDR3: TGTGCCAGCAGCTTAGATCCGACTAGCACAGATACGCAGTATTTT.